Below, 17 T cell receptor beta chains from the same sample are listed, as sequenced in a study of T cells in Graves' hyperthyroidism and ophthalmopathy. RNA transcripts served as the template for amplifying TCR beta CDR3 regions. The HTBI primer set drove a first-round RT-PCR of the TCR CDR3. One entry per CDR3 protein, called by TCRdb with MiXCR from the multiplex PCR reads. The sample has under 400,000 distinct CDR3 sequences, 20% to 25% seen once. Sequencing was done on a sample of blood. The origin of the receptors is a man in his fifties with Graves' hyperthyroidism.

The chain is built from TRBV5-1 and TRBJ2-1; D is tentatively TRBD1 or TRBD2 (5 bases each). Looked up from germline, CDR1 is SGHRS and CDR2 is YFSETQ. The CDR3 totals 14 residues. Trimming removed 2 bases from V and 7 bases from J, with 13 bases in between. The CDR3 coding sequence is TGCGCCAGCAGCTTCGGGACCCTGGGGAATGAGCAGTTCTTC. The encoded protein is CASSFGTLGNEQFF. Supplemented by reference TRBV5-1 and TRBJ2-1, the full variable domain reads KAGVTQTPRYLIKTRGQQVTLSCSPISGHRSVSWYQQTPGQGLQFLFEYFSETQRNKGNFPGRFSGRQFSNSRSEMNVSTLELGDSALYLCASSFGTLGNEQFFGPGTRLTVL.

CDR3: CASSLSRTGQAYEQYF. The CDR3 DNA sequence: TGTGCCAGCAGTTTATCCCGAACGGGACAAGCCTACGAGCAGTACTTC. The rearrangement joins TRBV27 to TRBJ2-7; possible D gene TRBD1, 6 bases. The CDR3 is 16 amino acids. V lost 0 bases to trimming and J lost 2 bases, with 14 bases between them. Looked up from germline, CDR1 is MNHEY and CDR2 is SMNVEV (reference sequence).

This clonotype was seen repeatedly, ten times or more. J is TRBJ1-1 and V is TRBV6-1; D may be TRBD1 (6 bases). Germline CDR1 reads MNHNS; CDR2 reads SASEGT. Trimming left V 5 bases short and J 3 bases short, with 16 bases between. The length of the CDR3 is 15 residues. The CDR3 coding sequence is TGTGCCAGCAGTTCACACAGGGTTGACTACACTGAAGCTTTCTTT. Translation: CASSSHRVDYTEAFF.

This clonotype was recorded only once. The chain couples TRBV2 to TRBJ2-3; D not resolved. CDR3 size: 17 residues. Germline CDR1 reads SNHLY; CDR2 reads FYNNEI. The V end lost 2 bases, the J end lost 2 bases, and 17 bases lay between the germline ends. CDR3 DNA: TGTGCCAGCAGTGAATCGTTTCCTTATATCCCCACAGATACGCAGTATTTT. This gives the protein CASSESFPYIPTDTQYF.

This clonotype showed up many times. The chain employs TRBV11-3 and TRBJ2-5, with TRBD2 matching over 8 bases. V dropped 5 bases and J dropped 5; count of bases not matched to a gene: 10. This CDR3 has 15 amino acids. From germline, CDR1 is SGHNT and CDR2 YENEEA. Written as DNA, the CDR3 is TGTGCCAGCAGCAAAGGGTGGCGGGAGGAGGAGACCCAGTACTTC. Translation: CASSKGWREEETQYF.

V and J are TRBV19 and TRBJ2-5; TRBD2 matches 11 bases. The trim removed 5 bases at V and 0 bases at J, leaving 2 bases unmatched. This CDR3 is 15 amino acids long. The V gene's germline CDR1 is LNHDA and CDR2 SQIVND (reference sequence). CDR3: CASSWTSGHQETQYF. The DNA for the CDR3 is TGTGCCAGTAGTTGGACTAGCGGGCACCAAGAGACCCAGTACTTC. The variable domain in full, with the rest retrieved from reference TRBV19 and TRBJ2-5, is DGGITQSPKYLFRKEGQNVTLSCEQNLNHDAMYWYRQDPGQGLRLIYYSQIVNDFQKGDIAEGYSVSREKKESFPLTVTSAQKNPTAFYLCASSWTSGHQETQYFGPGTRLLVL.

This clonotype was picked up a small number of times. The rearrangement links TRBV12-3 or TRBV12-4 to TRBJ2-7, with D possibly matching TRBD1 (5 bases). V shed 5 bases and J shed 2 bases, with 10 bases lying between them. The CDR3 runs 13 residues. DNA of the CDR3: TGTGCCAGCAGTCCGACAGTGACCTACGAGCAGTACTTC. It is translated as CASSPTVTYEQYF.

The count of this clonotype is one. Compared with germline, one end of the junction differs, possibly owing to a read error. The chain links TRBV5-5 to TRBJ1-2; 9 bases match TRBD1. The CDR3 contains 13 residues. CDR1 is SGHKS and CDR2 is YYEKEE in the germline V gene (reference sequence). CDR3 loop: CAISSQGAGGYTF. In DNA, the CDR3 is TGTGCCATCAGCTCACAGGGGGCTGGGGGCTACACCTTC.

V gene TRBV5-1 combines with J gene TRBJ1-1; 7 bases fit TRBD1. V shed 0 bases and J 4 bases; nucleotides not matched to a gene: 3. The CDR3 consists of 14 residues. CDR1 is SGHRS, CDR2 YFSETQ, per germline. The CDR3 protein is CASSLEGGLTEAFF. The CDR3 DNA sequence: TGCGCCAGCAGCTTGGAAGGGGGCCTCACTGAAGCTTTCTTT.

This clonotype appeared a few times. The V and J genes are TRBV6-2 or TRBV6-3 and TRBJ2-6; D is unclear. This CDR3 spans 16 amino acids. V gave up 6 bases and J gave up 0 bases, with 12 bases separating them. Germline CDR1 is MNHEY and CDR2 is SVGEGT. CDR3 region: CASSTTLGSGANVLTF. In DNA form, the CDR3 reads TGTGCCAGCAGCACAACCCTGGGCTCTGGGGCCAACGTCCTGACTTTC.

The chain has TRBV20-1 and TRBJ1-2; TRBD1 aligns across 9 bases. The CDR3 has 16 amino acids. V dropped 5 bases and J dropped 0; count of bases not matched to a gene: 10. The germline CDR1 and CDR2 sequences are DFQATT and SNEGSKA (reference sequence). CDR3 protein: CSARDRAKPTNYGYTF. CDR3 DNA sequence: TGCAGTGCTCGGGACAGGGCGAAACCTACTAACTATGGCTACACCTTC.

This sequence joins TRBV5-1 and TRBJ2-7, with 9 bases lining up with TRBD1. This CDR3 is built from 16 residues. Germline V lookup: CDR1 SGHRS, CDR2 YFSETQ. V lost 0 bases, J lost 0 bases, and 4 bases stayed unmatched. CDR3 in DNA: TGCGCCAGCAGCTTGGATCGGGACAGGGCCTCCTACGAGCAGTACTTC. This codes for CASSLDRDRASYEQYF.

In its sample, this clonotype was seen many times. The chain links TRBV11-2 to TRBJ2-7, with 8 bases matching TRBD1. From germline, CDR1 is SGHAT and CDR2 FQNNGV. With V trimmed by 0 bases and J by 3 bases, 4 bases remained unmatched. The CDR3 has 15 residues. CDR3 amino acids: CASSLDRTGLYEQYF. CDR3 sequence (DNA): TGTGCCAGCAGCTTAGATCGGACAGGGCTCTACGAGCAGTACTTC.

The CDR3 spells CATRRAQGTDTQYF. The CDR3 DNA reads as TGTGCCACCCGGAGGGCGCAGGGCACAGATACGCAGTATTTT. The gene calls are TRBV19 and TRBJ2-3; maybe TRBD2 (6 bases). Germline CDR1 is LNHDA and CDR2 is SQIVND (reference sequence). This CDR3 has 14 residues. V was pared by 10 bases and J by 1 base, with 15 bases between.

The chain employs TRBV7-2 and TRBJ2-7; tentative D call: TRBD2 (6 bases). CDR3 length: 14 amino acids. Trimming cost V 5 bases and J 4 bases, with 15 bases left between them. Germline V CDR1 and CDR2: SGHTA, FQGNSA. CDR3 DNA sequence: TGTGCCAGCAGCAGTAGCGGAGGCCCTTACGAGCAGTACTTC. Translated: CASSSSGGPYEQYF.

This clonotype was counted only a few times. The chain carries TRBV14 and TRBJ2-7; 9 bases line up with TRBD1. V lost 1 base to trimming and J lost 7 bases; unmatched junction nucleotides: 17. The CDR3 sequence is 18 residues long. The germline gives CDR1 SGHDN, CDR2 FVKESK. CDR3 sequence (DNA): TGTGCCAGCAGCCAAGCCCCGGGACAGGGACAGAATCATGGTGAGCAGTACTTC. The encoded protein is CASSQAPGQGQNHGEQYF. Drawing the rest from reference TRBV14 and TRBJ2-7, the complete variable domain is EAGVTQFPSHSVIEKGQTVTLRCDPISGHDNLYWYRRVMGKEIKFLLHFVKESKQDESGMPNNRFLAERTGGTYSTLKVQPAELEDSGVYFCASSQAPGQGQNHGEQYFGPGTRLTVT.

CDR3 sequence reads: CASSLARTSYGYTF. The CDR3 DNA sequence: TGTGCCAGCAGCTTAGCGCGGACCTCCTATGGCTACACCTTC. This rearrangement joins TRBV7-2 to TRBJ1-2; D call uncertain. Looked up from germline, CDR1 is SGHTA and CDR2 is FQGNSA. There are 14 residues in the CDR3. V was shortened by 0 bases and J by 4 bases, with 9 bases between the two germline ends.